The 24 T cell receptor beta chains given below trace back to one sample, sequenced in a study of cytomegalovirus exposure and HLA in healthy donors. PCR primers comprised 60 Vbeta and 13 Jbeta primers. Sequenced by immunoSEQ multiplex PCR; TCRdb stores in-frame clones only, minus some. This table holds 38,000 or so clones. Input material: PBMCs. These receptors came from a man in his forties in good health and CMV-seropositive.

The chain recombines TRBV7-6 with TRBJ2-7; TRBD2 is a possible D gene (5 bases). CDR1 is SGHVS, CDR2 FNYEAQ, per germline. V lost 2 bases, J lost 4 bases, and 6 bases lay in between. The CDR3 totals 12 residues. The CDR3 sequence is CASSLSGYEQYF. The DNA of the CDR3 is TGTGCCAGCAGCTTATCGGGGTACGAGCAGTACTTC.

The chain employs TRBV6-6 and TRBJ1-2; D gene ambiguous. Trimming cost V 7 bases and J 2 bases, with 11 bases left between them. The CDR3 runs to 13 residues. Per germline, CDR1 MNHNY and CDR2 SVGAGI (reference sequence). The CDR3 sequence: CASMRNKNYGYTF. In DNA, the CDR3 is TGTGCCAGCATGAGGAACAAGAACTATGGCTACACCTTC.

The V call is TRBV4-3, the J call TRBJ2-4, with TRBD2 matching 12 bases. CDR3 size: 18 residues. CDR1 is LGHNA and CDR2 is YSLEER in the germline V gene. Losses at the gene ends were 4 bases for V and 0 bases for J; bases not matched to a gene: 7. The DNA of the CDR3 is TGCGCCAGCAGCCTCGGACTAGCGGGGTCGATAGCCAAAAACATTCAGTACTTC. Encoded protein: CASSLGLAGSIAKNIQYF.

The CDR3: CASSQDGAGGPDEQYF. CDR3 sequence (DNA): TGCGCCAGCAGCCAAGATGGGGCGGGAGGGCCGGACGAGCAGTACTTC. This chain uses TRBV4-3 with TRBJ2-7; 9 bases agree with TRBD2. Unmatched junction bases numbered 8, after V lost 0 bases and J lost 5 bases. Germline CDR1 LGHNA, CDR2 YSLEER. The CDR3 is 16 residues long.

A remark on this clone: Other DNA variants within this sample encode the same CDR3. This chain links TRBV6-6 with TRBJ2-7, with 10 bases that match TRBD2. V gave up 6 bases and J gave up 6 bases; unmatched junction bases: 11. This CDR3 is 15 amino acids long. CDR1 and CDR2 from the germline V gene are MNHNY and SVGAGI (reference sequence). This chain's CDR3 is CASSGRTSGSLEQYF. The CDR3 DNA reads TGTGCCAGCAGCGGTCGGACTAGCGGCTCCCTCGAGCAGTACTTC.

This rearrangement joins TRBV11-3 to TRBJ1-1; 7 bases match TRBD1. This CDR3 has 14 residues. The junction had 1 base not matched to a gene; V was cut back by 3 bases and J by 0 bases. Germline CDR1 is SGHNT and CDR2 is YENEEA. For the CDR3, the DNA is TGTGCCAGCAGCTTTGGACAGGTGAACACTGAAGCTTTCTTT. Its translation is CASSFGQVNTEAFF.

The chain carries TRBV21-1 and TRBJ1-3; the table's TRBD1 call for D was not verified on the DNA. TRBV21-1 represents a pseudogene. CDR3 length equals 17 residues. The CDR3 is CASSSKTQGALGNTIYF. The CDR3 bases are TGTGCCAGCAGCTCCAAAACCCAGGGGGCCTTAGGAAACACCATATATTTT.

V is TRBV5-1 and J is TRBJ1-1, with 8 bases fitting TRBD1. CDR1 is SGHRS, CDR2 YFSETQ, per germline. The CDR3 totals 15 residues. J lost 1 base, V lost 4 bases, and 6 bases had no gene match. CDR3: CASSQWTGSNTEAFF. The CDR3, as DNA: TGCGCCAGCAGCCAATGGACAGGGTCGAACACTGAAGCTTTCTTT. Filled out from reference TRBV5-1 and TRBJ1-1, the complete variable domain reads KAGVTQTPRYLIKTRGQQVTLSCSPISGHRSVSWYQQTPGQGLQFLFEYFSETQRNKGNFPGRFSGRQFSNSRSEMNVSTLELGDSALYLCASSQWTGSNTEAFFGQGTRLTVV.

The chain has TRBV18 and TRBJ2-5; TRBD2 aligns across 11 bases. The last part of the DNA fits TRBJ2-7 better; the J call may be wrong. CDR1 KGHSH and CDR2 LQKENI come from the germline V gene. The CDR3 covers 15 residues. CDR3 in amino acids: CASSQSLAGVYEQYF. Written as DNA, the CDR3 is TGTGCCAGCTCACAATCACTAGCGGGAGTCTACGAGCAGTACTTC.

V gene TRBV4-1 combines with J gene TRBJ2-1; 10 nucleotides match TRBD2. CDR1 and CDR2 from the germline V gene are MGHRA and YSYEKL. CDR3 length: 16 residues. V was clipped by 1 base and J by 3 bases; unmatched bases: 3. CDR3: CASSQGTSGLYNEQFF. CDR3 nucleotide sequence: TGCGCCAGCAGCCAAGGGACTAGCGGTCTCTACAATGAGCAGTTCTTC.

The CDR3 protein is CARPDGTSPWEQYF. CDR3 sequence (DNA): TGTGCCCGCCCCGACGGGACTAGCCCTTGGGAGCAGTACTTC. J is TRBJ2-7 and V is TRBV2, with 9 bases lining up with TRBD2. The CDR3 is 14 amino acids. Germline trimming cut 11 bases from V and 7 bases from J; bases unmatched to any gene: 15. In germline, CDR1 is SNHLY, CDR2 FYNNEI.

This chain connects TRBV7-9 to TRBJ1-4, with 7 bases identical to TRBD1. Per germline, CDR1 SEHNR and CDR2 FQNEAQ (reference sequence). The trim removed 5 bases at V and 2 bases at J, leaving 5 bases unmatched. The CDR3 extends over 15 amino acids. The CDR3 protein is CASSPRGWTNEKLFF. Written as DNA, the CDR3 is TGTGCCAGCAGCCCCAGGGGGTGGACTAATGAAAAACTGTTTTTT.

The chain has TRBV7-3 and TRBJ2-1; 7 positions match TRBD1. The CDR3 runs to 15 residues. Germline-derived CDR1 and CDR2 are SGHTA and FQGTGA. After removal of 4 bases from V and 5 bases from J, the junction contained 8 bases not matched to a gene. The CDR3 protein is CASSWTGLVDNEQFF. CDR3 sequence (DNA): TGTGCCAGCAGCTGGACAGGCTTGGTCGACAATGAGCAGTTCTTC.

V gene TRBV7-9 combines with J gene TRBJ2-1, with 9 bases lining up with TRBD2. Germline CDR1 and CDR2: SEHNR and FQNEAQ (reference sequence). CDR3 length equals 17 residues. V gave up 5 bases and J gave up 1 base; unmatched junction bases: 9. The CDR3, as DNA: TGTGCCAGCAGCACCATACTAGCGGGTGCTTCCTACAATGAGCAGTTCTTC. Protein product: CASSTILAGASYNEQFF.

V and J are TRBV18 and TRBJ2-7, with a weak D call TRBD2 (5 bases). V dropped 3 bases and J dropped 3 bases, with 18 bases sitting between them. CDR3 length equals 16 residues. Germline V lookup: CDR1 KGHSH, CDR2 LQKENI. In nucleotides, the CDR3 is TGTGCCAGCTCACCGGTGGACTGGGAAGGGAACTACGAGCAGTACTTC. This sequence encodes CASSPVDWEGNYEQYF.

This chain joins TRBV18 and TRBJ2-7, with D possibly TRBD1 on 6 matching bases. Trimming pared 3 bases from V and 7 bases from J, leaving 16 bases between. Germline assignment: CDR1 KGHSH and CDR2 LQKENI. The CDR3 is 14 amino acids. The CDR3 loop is CASSPSGHLWEQYF. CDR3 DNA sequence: TGTGCCAGCTCACCTTCGGGACACCTGTGGGAGCAGTACTTC.

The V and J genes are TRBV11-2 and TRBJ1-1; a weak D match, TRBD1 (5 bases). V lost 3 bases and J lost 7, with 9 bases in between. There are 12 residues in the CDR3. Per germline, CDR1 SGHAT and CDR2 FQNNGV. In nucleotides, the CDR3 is TGTGCCAGCAGCTTTGGGGGGGGTGAAGCTTTCTTT. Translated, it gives CASSFGGGEAFF. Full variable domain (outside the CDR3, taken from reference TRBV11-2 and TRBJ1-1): EAGVAQSPRYKIIEKRQSVAFWCNPISGHATLYWYQQILGQGPKLLIQFQNNGVVDDSQLPKDRFSAERLKGVDSTLKIQPAKLEDSAVYLCASSFGGGEAFFGQGTRLTVV.

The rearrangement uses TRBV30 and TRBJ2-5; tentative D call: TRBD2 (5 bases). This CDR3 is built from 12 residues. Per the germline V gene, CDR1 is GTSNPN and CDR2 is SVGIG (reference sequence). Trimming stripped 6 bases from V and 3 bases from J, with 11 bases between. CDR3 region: CACWGDEETQYF. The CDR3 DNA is TGTGCCTGCTGGGGAGACGAAGAGACCCAGTACTTC.

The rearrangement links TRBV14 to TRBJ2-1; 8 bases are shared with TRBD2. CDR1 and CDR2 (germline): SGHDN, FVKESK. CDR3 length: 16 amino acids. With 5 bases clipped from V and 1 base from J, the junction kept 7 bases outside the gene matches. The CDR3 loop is CASSLLAVTSYNEQFF. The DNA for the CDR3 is TGTGCCAGCAGCTTACTAGCGGTGACTTCCTACAATGAGCAGTTCTTC.

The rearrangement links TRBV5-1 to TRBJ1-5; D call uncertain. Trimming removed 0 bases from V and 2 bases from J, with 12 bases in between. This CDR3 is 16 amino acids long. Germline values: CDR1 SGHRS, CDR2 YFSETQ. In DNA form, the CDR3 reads TGCGCCAGCAGCTTGGAAGGAGATCCCCGCAATCAGCCCCAGCATTTT. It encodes CASSLEGDPRNQPQHF.

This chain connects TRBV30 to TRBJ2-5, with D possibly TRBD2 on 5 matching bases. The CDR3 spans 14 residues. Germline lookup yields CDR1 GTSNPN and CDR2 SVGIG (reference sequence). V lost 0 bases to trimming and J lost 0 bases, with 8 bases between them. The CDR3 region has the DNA TGTGCCTGGAGTGTAACCGGGGACCAAGAGACCCAGTACTTC. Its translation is CAWSVTGDQETQYF.

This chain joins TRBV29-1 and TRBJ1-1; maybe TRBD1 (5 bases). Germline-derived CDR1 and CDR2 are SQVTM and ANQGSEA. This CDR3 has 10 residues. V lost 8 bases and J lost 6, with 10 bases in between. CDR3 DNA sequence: TGCAGCTCCCAGGGATCTGAAGCTTTCTTT. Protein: CSSQGSEAFF.

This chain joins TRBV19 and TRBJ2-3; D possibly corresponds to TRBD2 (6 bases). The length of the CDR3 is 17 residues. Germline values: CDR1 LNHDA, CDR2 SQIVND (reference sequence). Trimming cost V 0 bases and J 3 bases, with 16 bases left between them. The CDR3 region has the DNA TGTGCCAGTAGTATAGACCCCCCCGGGAGTGGTACAGATACGCAGTATTTT. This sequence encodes CASSIDPPGSGTDTQYF.

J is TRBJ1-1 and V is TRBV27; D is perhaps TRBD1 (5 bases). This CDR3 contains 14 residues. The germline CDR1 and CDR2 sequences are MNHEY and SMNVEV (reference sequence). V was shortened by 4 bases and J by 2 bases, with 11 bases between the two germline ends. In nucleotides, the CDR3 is TGTGCCAGCAGTTACGGGGGTCGAAACACTGAAGCTTTCTTT. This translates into CASSYGGRNTEAFF.